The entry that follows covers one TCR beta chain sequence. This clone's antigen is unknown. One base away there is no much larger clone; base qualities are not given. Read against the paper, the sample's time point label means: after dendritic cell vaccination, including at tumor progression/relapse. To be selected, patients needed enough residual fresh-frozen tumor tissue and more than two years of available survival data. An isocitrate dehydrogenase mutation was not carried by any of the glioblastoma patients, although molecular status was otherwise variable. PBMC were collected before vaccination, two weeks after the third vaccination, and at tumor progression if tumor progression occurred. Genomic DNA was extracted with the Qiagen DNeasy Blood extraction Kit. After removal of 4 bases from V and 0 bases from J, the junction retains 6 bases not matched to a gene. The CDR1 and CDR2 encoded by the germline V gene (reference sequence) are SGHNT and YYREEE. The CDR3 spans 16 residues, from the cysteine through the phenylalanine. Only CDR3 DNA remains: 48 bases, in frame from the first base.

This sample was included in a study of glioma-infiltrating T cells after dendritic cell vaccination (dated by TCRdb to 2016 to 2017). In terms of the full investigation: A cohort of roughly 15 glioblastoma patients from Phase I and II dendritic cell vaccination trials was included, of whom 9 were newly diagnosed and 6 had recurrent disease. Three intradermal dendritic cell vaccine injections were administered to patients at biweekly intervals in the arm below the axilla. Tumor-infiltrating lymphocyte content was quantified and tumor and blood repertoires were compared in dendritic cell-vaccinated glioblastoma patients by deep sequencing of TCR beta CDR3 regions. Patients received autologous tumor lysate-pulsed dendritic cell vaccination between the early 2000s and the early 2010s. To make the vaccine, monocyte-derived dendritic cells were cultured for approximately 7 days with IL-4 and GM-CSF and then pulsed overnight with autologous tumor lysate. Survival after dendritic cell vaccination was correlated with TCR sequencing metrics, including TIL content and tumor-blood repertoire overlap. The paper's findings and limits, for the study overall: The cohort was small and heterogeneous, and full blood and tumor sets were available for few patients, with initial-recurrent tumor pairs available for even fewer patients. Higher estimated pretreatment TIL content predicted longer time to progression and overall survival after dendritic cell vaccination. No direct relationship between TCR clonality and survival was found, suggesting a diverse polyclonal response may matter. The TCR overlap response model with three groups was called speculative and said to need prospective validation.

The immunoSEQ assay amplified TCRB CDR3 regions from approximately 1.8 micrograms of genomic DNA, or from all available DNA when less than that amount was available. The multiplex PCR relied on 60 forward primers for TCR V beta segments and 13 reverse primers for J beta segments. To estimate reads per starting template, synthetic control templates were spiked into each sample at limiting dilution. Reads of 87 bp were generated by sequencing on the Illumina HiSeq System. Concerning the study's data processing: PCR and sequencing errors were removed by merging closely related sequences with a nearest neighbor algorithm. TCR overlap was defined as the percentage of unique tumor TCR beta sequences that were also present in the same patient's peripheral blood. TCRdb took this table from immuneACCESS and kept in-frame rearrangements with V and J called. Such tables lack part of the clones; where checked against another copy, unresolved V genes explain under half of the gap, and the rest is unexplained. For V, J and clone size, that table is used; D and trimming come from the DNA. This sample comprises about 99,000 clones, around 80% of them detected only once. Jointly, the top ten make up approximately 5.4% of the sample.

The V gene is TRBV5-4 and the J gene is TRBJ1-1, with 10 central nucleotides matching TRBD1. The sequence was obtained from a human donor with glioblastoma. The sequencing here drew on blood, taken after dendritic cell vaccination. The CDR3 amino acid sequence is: CASSGQDRGMNTEAFF. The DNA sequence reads TGTGCCAGCAGCGGCCAGGACAGGGGGATGAACACTGAAGCTTTCTTT.